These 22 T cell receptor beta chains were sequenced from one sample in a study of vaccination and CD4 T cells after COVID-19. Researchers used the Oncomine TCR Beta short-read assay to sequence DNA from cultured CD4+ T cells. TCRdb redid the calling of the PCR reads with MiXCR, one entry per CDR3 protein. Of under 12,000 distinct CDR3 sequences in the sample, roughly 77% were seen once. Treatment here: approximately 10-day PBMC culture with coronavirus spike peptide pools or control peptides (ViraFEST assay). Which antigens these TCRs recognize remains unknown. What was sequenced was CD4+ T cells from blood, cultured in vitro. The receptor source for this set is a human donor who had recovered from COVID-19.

CDR3 nucleotide sequence: TGTGCCAGCAGTTACGGCGGGAGTGTGTACGAGCAGTACTTC. Translation gives CASSYGGSVYEQYF. The chain employs TRBV6-2 or TRBV6-3 and TRBJ2-7; 7 nucleotides match TRBD2. With V trimmed by 2 bases and J by 4 bases, 5 bases remained unmatched. There are 14 residues in the CDR3. Germline CDR1 reads MNHEY; CDR2 reads SVGEGT.

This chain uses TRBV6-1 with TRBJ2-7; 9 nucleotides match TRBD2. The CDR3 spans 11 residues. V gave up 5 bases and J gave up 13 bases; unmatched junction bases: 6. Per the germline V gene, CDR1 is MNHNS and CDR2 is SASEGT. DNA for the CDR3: TGTGCCAGCAGTCGCGGGGGACTAGCTTACTTC. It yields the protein CASSRGGLAYF.

The CDR3 loop is CASSLEAGAETQYF. The CDR3 nucleotides read TGTGCCAGCAGCTTAGAGGCGGGGGCAGAGACCCAGTACTTC. The chain links TRBV7-9 to TRBJ2-5, with D perhaps TRBD2 (7 bases). The ends were cut back, 1 base at V and 4 bases at J, with 10 bases in the middle. This CDR3 spans 14 amino acids. CDR1 SEHNR and CDR2 FQNEAQ come from the germline V gene (reference sequence).

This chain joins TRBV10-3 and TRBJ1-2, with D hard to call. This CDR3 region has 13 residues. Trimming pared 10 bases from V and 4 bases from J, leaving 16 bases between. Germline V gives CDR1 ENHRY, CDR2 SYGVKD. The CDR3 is CATGRGSAYGYTF. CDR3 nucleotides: TGTGCCACCGGGAGAGGGTCCGCCTATGGCTACACCTTC.

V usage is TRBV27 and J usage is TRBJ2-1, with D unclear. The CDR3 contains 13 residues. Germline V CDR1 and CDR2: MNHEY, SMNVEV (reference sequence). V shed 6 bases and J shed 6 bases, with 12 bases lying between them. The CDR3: CASSSPPSNEQFF. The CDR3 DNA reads TGTGCCAGCAGCTCCCCCCCCTCCAATGAGCAGTTCTTC.

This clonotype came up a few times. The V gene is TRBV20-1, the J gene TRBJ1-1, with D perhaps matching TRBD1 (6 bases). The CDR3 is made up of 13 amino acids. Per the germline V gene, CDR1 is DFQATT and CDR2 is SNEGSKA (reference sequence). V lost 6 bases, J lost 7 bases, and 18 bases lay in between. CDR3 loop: CSAREPTGLEAFF. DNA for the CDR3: TGCAGTGCCCGCGAGCCTACAGGGCTTGAAGCTTTCTTT.

The CDR3 DNA follows: TGTGCCAGCAGCCATCGACTAGCAGCTGCTGGTGAGCAGTTCTTC. It specifies CASSHRLAAAGEQFF. The gene calls are TRBV7-2 and TRBJ2-1; TRBD2 matches 7 bases. CDR3 length equals 15 residues. The ends lost 5 bases at V and 9 bases at J; junction bases unmatched: 13. Germline assignment: CDR1 SGHTA and CDR2 FQGNSA.

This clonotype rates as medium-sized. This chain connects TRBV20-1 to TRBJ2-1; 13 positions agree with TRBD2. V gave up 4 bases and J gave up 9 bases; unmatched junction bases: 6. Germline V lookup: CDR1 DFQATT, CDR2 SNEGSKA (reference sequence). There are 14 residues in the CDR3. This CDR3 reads CSATLAGGPGEQFF. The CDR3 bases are TGCAGTGCTACACTAGCGGGAGGGCCTGGTGAGCAGTTCTTC.

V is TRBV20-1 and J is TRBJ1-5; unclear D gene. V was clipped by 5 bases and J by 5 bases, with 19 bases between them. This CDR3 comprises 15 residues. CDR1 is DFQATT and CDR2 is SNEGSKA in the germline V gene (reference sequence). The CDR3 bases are TGCAGTGCTCTGCGGGATGGACGGACGGATCAGCCCCAGCATTTT. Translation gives CSALRDGRTDQPQHF.

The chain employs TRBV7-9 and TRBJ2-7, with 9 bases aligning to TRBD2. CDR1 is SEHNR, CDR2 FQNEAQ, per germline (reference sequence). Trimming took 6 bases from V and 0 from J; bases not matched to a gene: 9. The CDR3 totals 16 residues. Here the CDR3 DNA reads TGTGCCAGCAGACCCCCCCCGCGGGAGGGCTCCTACGAGCAGTACTTC. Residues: CASRPPPREGSYEQYF.

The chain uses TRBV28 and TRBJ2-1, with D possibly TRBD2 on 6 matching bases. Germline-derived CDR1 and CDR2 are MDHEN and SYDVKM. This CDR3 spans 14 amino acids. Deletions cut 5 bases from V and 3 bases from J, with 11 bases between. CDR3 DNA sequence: TGTGCCAGCAGTCGGACCGGGGGCTACAATGAGCAGTTCTTC. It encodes CASSRTGGYNEQFF.

CDR3 sequence reads: CATSDPTGVSGNEQFF. As DNA, the CDR3 is TGTGCCACCAGTGACCCGACAGGGGTGTCGGGGAATGAGCAGTTCTTC. The chain employs TRBV24-1 and TRBJ2-1; 8 bases map to TRBD1. The germline V gene has CDR1 KGHDR and CDR2 SFDVKD. The V and J ends lost 4 bases and 7 bases, in that order; junction bases with no gene match: 11. The CDR3 spans 16 residues.

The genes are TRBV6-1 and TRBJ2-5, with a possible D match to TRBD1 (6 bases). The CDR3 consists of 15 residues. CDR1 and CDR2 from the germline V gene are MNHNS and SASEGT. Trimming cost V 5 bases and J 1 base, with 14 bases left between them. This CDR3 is CASSPDGQSQETQYF. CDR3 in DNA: TGTGCCAGCAGTCCGGATGGACAGAGCCAAGAGACCCAGTACTTC.

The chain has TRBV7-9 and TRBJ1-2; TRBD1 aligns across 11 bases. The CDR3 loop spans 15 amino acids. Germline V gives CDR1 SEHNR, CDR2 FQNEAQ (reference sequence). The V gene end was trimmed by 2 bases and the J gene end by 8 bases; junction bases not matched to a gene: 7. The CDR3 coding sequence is TGTGCCAGCAGCTTAAGCGGACAGGGGGCAAGGGGCTACACCTTC. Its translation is CASSLSGQGARGYTF.

Written as DNA, the CDR3 is TGTGCCAGTAGACGGGAGAATTCACCCCTCCACTTT. Protein product: CASRRENSPLHF. J is TRBJ1-6 and V is TRBV7-3; no reliable D call. This CDR3 comprises 12 residues. Germline loops: CDR1 SGHTA, CDR2 FQGTGA. V gave up 9 bases and J gave up 7 bases, with 10 bases separating them. The whole variable domain, remainder taken from reference TRBV7-3 and TRBJ1-6, is GAGVSQTPSNKVTEKGKYVELRCDPISGHTALYWYRQSLGQGPEFLIYFQGTGAADDSGLPNDRFFAVRPEGSVSTLKIQRTERGDSAVYLCASRRENSPLHFGNGTRLTVT.

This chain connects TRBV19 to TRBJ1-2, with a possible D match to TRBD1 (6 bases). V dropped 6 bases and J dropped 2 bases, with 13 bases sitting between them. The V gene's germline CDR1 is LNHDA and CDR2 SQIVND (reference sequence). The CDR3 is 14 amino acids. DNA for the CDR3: TGTGCCAGTAGATCAAGACAGGCGAACTATGGCTACACCTTC. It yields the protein CASRSRQANYGYTF.

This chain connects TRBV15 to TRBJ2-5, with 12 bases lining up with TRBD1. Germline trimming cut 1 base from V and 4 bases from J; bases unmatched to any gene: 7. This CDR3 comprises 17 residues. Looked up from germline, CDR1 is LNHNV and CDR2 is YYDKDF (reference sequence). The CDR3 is CATSRGGTGGSGETQYF. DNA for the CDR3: TGTGCCACCAGCAGAGGCGGGACAGGGGGCTCGGGAGAGACCCAGTACTTC.

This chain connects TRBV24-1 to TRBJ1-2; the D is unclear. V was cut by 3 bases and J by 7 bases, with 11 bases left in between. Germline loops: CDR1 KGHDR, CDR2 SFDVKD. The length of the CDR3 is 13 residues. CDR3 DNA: TGTGCCACCAGTGATGCCACAGAGGGTGGCTACACCTTC. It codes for CATSDATEGGYTF.

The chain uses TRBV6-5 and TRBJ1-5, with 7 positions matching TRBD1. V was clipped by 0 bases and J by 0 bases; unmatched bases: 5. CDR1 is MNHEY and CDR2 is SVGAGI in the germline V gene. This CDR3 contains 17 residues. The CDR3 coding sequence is TGTGCCAGCAGTTACTCGGGACAGATAAGTAGCAATCAGCCCCAGCATTTT. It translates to CASSYSGQISSNQPQHF.

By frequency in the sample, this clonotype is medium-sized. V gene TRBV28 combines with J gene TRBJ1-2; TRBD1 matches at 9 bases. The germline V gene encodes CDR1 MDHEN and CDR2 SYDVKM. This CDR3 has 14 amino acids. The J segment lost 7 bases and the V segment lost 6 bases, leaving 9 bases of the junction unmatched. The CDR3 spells CASRVTGGYRGYTF. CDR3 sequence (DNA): TGTGCCAGCAGGGTGACAGGGGGTTACCGTGGCTACACCTTC.

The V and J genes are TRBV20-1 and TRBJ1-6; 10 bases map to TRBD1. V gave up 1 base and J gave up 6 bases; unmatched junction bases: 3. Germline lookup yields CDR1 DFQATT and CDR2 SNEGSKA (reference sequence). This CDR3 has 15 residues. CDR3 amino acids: CSARGGDRGNSPLHF. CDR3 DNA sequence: TGCAGTGCTAGAGGGGGGGACAGGGGTAATTCACCCCTCCACTTT.

CDR3 amino acids: CASSPARGLNTEAFF. In DNA form, the CDR3 reads TGTGCCAGCAGCCCGGCGCGGGGCCTGAACACTGAAGCTTTCTTT. J is TRBJ1-1 and V is TRBV7-2; D may be TRBD1 (5 bases). V dropped 5 bases and J dropped 0 bases, with 13 bases sitting between them. This CDR3 region has 15 residues. Germline CDR1 and CDR2: SGHTA and FQGNSA.